This entry features one T cell receptor (beta chain) sequence. This sample is part of a study of blood T cell repertoires in COVID-19. In the study overall: Acute and convalescent COVID-19 samples came from the United States, Italy and Spain. The cDNA or gDNA used as material had been derived from T cells, B-cell-depleted T cells, or PBMCs.

How the authors handled the data: From reference gene primer amplification, estimates of nucleated cell counts were derived. Clones were read by immunoSEQ multiplex PCR, and TCRdb kept only the in-frame ones, dropping some. V, J and clone size reflect that table, while D and trimming were determined from the DNA. The data contain more than 150,000 clones, approximately 91% of them singletons. The receptor comes from a man in his forties with acute or convalescent COVID-19. The sample was peripheral blood.

This CDR3 is CASDSGTGAYEQYF. The CDR3, as DNA: TGTGCCAGCGATTCCGGGACAGGGGCCTACGAGCAGTACTTC. The chain is built from TRBV19 and TRBJ2-7, with 10 bases aligning to TRBD1. Trimming took 9 bases from V and 2 from J; bases not matched to a gene: 7. Germline V gene lookup returns CDR1 LNHDA and CDR2 SQIVND (reference sequence). The CDR3 spans 14 residues.